This TCR beta chain came from a study of cytomegalovirus exposure and HLA in healthy donors. The repertoire was sequenced with immunoSEQ multiplex PCR; TCRdb's copy has only in-frame clones and lacks some. Here the sample spans about 160,000 clones, roughly 86% being singletons. For this clone: Its matching antigen is unknown.

General observations from the study: As confirmed in vitro, three CMV-associated chains were specific for CMV antigens. Subsequent analysis of the 95 to 150 validation repertoires found a tendency for first-cohort TCR clusters to co-occur. Researchers counted 150 to 200 TCR beta chains as cytomegalovirus-associated. Many donors carried some public TCRs, although rarity characterized most TCR sequences.

The CDR3 length is 16 residues. Germline lookup yields CDR1 MDHEN and CDR2 SYDVKM. V lost 5 bases to trimming and J lost 4 bases; unmatched junction nucleotides: 7. Material for sequencing was PBMCs. The receptor was derived from a man aged 18 to 30 in good health and CMV-seropositive. The J gene is TRBJ2-4, the V gene TRBV28; 11 bases map to TRBD2. DNA for the CDR3: TGTGCCAGCAGTCCATGGGGACTAGCGGTGAAAAACATTCAGTACTTC. It is translated as CASSPWGLAVKNIQYF.